Detailed here is one T cell receptor beta chain. CDR1 is LNHDA and CDR2 is SQIVND in the germline V gene (reference sequence). The ends were cut back, 5 bases at V and 9 bases at J, with 13 bases in the middle. This CDR3 comprises 12 residues. The data originate from a study of Graves' ophthalmopathy and Graves' hyperthyroidism. Beta-chain TCR CDR3 regions were amplified from RNA transcripts. First-round RT-PCR employed HTBI primers, with a second-round multiplex PCR after it. TCRdb processed the multiplex PCR reads anew with MiXCR; each CDR3 protein has one entry. The table includes around 1,200,000 distinct CDR3 sequences, 35% to 40% detected once.

The V gene is TRBV19, the J gene TRBJ2-5; D uncertain. The specimen was peripheral blood or thyroid tissue (not recorded which). The sequence was collected from an adult man with Graves' hyperthyroidism. The chain's CDR3 is CASSGLNQPQYF. As DNA, the CDR3 is TGTGCCAGTAGTGGTCTCAATCAGCCCCAGTACTTC. Variable domain in full (rest from reference TRBV19 and TRBJ2-5): DGGITQSPKYLFRKEGQNVTLSCEQNLNHDAMYWYRQDPGQGLRLIYYSQIVNDFQKGDIAEGYSVSREKKESFPLTVTSAQKNPTAFYLCASSGLNQPQYFGPGTRLLVL.